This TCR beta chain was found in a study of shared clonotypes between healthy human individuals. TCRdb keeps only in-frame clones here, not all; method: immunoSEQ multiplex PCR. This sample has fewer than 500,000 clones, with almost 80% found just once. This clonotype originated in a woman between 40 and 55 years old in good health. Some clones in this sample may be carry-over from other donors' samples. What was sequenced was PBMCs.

The CDR3 here is CASSLGETQYF. Written as DNA, the CDR3 is TGCGCCAGCAGCCTAGGGGAGACCCAGTACTTC. The rearrangement joins TRBV4-1 to TRBJ2-5; D not certain. This CDR3 region has 11 residues. The germline V gene encodes CDR1 MGHRA and CDR2 YSYEKL. V was clipped by 4 bases and J by 5 bases, with 5 bases between them.